The clone carrying this T cell receptor (beta chain) was picked up a small number of times. Antigen: not known. From germline, CDR1 is ENHRY and CDR2 SYGVKD. The length of the CDR3 is 14 residues. V gave up 6 bases and J gave up 0 bases, with 12 bases separating them. Method: immunoSEQ multiplex PCR; TCRdb's copy keeps in-frame clones and lacks some. The sample carries some 140,000 clones, under 95% recorded once. These data originate in a study of T cell responses to AZD1222 COVID-19 vaccine. The study's findings and limits: Donors in the cohort were predominantly white British and more often female, and clonal diversity was possibly underestimated. Samples come after the peak T cell response, not at day 14.

This sequence originates from an adult in good health. This chain links TRBV10-3 with TRBJ2-7; D possibly corresponds to TRBD2 (6 bases). The sample consisted of peripheral blood, taken on day 0 of AZD1222 vaccination. The chain's CDR3 is CAISAGTYSYEQYF. CDR3 sequence (DNA): TGTGCCATCAGCGCCGGGACTTACTCCTACGAGCAGTACTTC.